One TCR beta chain is described in this entry. Its antigen is as yet unknown. The record originates from a study of cytomegalovirus exposure and HLA in healthy donors. Study-wide points: One variant, a missense change in DCLRE1C, was linked in a later analysis to TCR beta V- and J-gene trimming. Fewer N-insertions than the approximately 680-donor mean were reportedly shown by an Asian-associated ancestry cluster in a later analysis.

This CDR3 spans 16 amino acids. The V gene end was trimmed by 4 bases and the J gene end by 3 bases; junction bases not matched to a gene: 8. From germline, CDR1 is SGHTA and CDR2 FQGTGA. Use of 60 Vbeta and 13 Jbeta primers characterized the PCR. Data came from immunoSEQ multiplex PCR; TCRdb stores just in-frame clones and leaves some out. This table holds around 75,000 clones. Sequenced: PBMCs. The rearrangement links TRBV7-3 to TRBJ2-2; TRBD1 matches at 7 bases. The receptor was derived from a woman aged 60-75 years in good health and CMV-seronegative. CDR3 loop: CASSSTGATDTGELFF. CDR3 DNA sequence: TGTGCCAGCAGCTCTACAGGGGCGACGGACACCGGGGAGCTGTTTTTT.